This passage covers 14 T cell receptor beta chains from one sample sequenced in a study of control samples from healthy donors and cancer patients. Clones were sequenced by immunoSEQ multiplex PCR, and TCRdb holds only the in-frame ones, with some missing. The table shows tens of thousands of clones, with roughly 90% occurring only once. Sequenced sample: PBMCs. These receptors originate from an older woman with head and neck cancer.

CDR3 amino acids: CASSSPQRKEQYF. For the CDR3, the DNA is TGTGCCAGCAGCTCCCCCCAGCGGAAAGAGCAGTACTTC. V and J are TRBV7-2 and TRBJ2-7; D may be TRBD2 (5 bases). Germline V gene data show CDR1 as SGHTA and CDR2 as FQGNSA. CDR3 length equals 13 residues. The germline V and J ends were trimmed by 4 bases and 7 bases, with 14 bases remaining between them.

V usage is TRBV6-1 and J usage is TRBJ1-5; D unclear. With 0 bases removed from V and 4 bases from J, the gap between germline ends came to 7 bases. Looked up from germline, CDR1 is MNHNS and CDR2 is SASEGT. The CDR3 runs 14 residues. The CDR3 nucleotides are TGTGCCAGCAGTGAAGCGCATAAAAATCAGCCCCAGCATTTT. It specifies CASSEAHKNQPQHF.

This chain connects TRBV19 to TRBJ2-5, with 11 bases fitting TRBD2. The CDR3 totals 14 residues. Germline lookup yields CDR1 LNHDA and CDR2 SQIVND (reference sequence). Trimming took 5 bases from V and 7 from J; bases not matched to a gene: 6. This CDR3 is CASSPSGRWVTQYF. The CDR3 nucleotides read TGTGCCAGTAGTCCTAGCGGGAGGTGGGTGACCCAGTACTTC.

This chain uses TRBV5-1 with TRBJ2-7; D call uncertain. V lost 5 bases, J lost 5 bases, and 11 bases lay in between. There are 12 residues in the CDR3. Germline values: CDR1 SGHRS, CDR2 YFSETQ. The CDR3 is CASSGLVDEQYF. CDR3 DNA sequence: TGCGCCAGCAGTGGTTTAGTCGACGAGCAGTACTTC.

The V call is TRBV7-8, the J call TRBJ2-3; D not certain. V gave up 5 bases and J gave up 8 bases, with 11 bases separating them. Germline V gene data show CDR1 as SGHVS and CDR2 as FQNEAQ. The CDR3 covers 12 residues. CDR3 loop: CASSLSLGTQYF. The CDR3 DNA reads as TGTGCCAGCAGCCTCTCACTTGGTACGCAGTATTTT.

The J gene is TRBJ2-4, the V gene TRBV25-1; 9 bases align to TRBD1. Per the germline V gene, CDR1 is MGHDK and CDR2 is SYGVNS. The CDR3 contains 15 residues. Trimming took 2 bases from V and 4 from J; bases not matched to a gene: 3. CDR3 amino acids: CASSEPGQGKNIQYF. The CDR3 DNA follows: TGTGCCAGCAGTGAACCGGGACAGGGAAAAAACATTCAGTACTTC.

V usage is TRBV4-1 and J usage is TRBJ2-1, with 13 bases lining up with TRBD2. V trimming: 0 bases; J trimming: 5 bases; junction bases outside the gene matches: 4. Germline lookup yields CDR1 MGHRA and CDR2 YSYEKL. The length of the CDR3 is 17 residues. The DNA of the CDR3 is TGCGCCAGCAGCCAAGATCGACTAGCGGGAGGCCACAATGAGCAGTTCTTC. This translates into CASSQDRLAGGHNEQFF.

The chain couples TRBV30 to TRBJ2-2; no definite D call. Germline V lookup: CDR1 GTSNPN, CDR2 SVGIG (reference sequence). The CDR3 is 12 residues long. Trimming stripped 4 bases from V and 8 bases from J, with 11 bases between. The DNA for the CDR3 is TGTGCCTGGACCAGGATTTCGGGGGAGCTGTTTTTT. Protein sequence: CAWTRISGELFF. Full variable domain (missing parts from reference TRBV30 and TRBJ2-2): SQTIHQWPATLVQPVGSPLSLECTVEGTSNPNLYWYRQAAGRGLQLLFYSVGIGQISSEVPQNLSASRPQDRQFILSSKKLLLSDSGFYLCAWTRISGELFFGEGSRLTVL.

The chain uses TRBV4-1 and TRBJ2-2; D possibly uses TRBD1 or TRBD2 (5 bases each). CDR1 and CDR2 from the germline V gene are MGHRA and YSYEKL. The V end lost 7 bases, the J end lost 1 base, and 7 bases lay between the germline ends. This CDR3 is built from 13 residues. This CDR3 is CASKRGNTGELFF. For the CDR3, the DNA is TGCGCCAGCAAGAGGGGGAACACCGGGGAGCTGTTTTTT.

J is TRBJ1-5 and V is TRBV3-1 (or the pseudogene TRBV3-2); D not resolved. V lost 0 bases to trimming and J lost 5 bases, with 8 bases between them. The CDR3 is 14 residues long. The germline V gene encodes CDR1 LGHDT and CDR2 YNNKEL (reference sequence). The CDR3 nucleotides read TGTGCCAGCAGCCAAGACAGGATAGATCAGCCCCAGCATTTT. This sequence encodes CASSQDRIDQPQHF.

The chain uses TRBV5-1 and TRBJ2-7; tentatively, D is TRBD2 (6 bases). CDR1 and CDR2 from the germline V gene are SGHRS and YFSETQ. Trimming pared 0 bases from V and 4 bases from J, leaving 14 bases between. CDR3 length: 15 amino acids. The CDR3 region has the DNA TGCGCCAGCAGCTTGGGCTACGGGAGCTTATACGAGCAGTACTTC. Its protein product is CASSLGYGSLYEQYF.

CDR3 sequence: CASSFMFTGSYNEQFF. Here the CDR3 DNA reads TGTGCCAGCAGTTTTATGTTCACGGGCTCCTACAATGAGCAGTTCTTC. V gene TRBV28 combines with J gene TRBJ2-1; D not resolved. The CDR3 consists of 16 residues. Trimming left V 3 bases short and J 0 bases short, with 12 bases between. Germline CDR1 reads MDHEN; CDR2 reads SYDVKM.

The chain links TRBV7-9 to TRBJ1-6, with D perhaps matching TRBD1 (6 bases). Germline V lookup: CDR1 SEHNR, CDR2 FQNEAQ (reference sequence). This CDR3 contains 16 residues. V was shortened by 5 bases and J by 4 bases, with 15 bases between the two germline ends. The CDR3: CASSEQRTAYNSPLHF. The CDR3 nucleotides are TGTGCCAGCAGCGAACAAAGGACAGCTTATAATTCACCCCTCCACTTT.

The CDR3 DNA reads TGTGCCAGTAGTATTACGGGGGGAGGTCAGCCCCAGCATTTT. It is translated as CASSITGGGQPQHF. The V gene is TRBV19, the J gene TRBJ1-5; possible D gene TRBD1, 5 bases. This CDR3 contains 14 residues. Trimming removed 3 bases from V and 6 bases from J, with 12 bases in between. Germline assignment: CDR1 LNHDA and CDR2 SQIVND (reference sequence).